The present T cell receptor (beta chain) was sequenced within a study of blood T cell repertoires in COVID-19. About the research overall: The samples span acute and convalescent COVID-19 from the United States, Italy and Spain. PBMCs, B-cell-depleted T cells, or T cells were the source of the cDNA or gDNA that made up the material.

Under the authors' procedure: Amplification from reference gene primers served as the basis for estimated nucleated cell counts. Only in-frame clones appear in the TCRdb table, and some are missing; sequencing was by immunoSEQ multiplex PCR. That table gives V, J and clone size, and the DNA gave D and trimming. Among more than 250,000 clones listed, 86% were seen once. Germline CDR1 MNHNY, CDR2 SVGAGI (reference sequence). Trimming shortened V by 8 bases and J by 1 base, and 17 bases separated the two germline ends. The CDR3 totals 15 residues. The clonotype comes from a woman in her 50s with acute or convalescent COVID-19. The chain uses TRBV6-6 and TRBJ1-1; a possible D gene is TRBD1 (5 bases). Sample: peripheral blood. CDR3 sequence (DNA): TGTGCCAGCTCCTCCTGGGGCAGCTCGAACACTGAAGCTTTCTTT. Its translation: CASSSWGSSNTEAFF.